The source of this T cell receptor beta chain is a study of identical twins. Overall study results and limits: Insertions were reduced in abundant cord blood beta clonotypes but not in memory repertoires.

V lost 1 base to trimming and J lost 13 bases, with 17 bases between them. Per germline, CDR1 DFQATT and CDR2 SNEGSKA (reference sequence). The CDR3 has 13 residues. About this clonotype: Its antigen remains unknown.

Template switching created a universal primer site, and the cDNA included unique molecular identifiers. TCRdb reanalysed the 5' RACE reads using MiXCR and keeps one entry per CDR3 protein. The repertoire consists of more than 1.5 million distinct CDR3 sequences, with around 29% occurring once and the leading ten covering around 0.25%. Specimen: cord blood. The rearrangement uses TRBV20-1 and TRBJ2-4; D is possibly TRBD2 (6 bases). This TCR derives from a newborn girl in good health. CDR3 DNA: TGCAGTGCTAGAGGGGACTCTGCCTACGGGCAGTACTTC. Its protein product is CSARGDSAYGQYF.